The rows below give T cell receptor beta chains drawn from one sample of a study of cytomegalovirus exposure and HLA in healthy donors. The method was immunoSEQ multiplex PCR; TCRdb's version includes in-frame clones alone and lacks a portion of them. The data show around 180,000 clones, with around 83% seen just once and roughly 0.99% held by the top ten. Sequenced sample: PBMCs. The origin of the receptors is a woman aged 40 to 49 in good health and CMV-seronegative. The CDR3 runs from the conserved cysteine through the conserved F or W.

TRBV15	CATSSRDRDYNGYTF
TRBV5-4	CASSLGRVSGNTIYF
TRBV4-3	CASSQVEAGNTIYF
TRBV4-3	CASSQDRLAIGEQFF
TRBV4-1	CASSAPGTRHGYTF
TRBV30	CACDWEWETQYF
TRBV6-6	CASIPGGSMDEQFF
TRBV7-9	CASSFSRTSDEQYF
TRBV5-1	CASSSSGTGGTGELFF
TRBV7-8	CASNNRGGGDYNEQFF
TRBV18	CASSPRDYGYTF
TRBV2	CASSADGLQVQPQHF
TRBV6-6	CASSYGGANTEAFF
TRBV4-2	CASSQDPTTNEKLFF
TRBV2	CASSRLAGATDTQYF
TRBV19	CASKTGGVGFTEAFF
TRBV1	CTSSQPPQREDGIEQFF
TRBV30	CAWSVQGSYEQYF
TRBV11-1	CASSLTGLAADTQYF
TRBV5-1	CASSFILAGTGNEQFF
TRBV30	CAWTSGRAYTGELFF
TRBV5-5	CASSIATGNTEAFF
TRBV19	CASSKGQGNGLYGYTF
TRBV5-6	CASSSIQGGEQFF
TRBV6-1	CASIRGHQETQYF
TRBV19	CASSINTGNYGYTF